What follows are 26 T cell receptor beta chains derived from one specimen sequenced in a study of blood T cell repertoires in COVID-19 (dated by TCRdb to about 2020). Libraries were made using the immunoSEQ multiplex PCR assay. TCRdb stores this immuneACCESS table with in-frame sequences only. Part of the clones is absent; in the studies checked, under half of the shortfall reflects unresolved V genes, and no reason is known for the rest. The sample table records fewer than 120,000 clones; roughly 87% of these occur just once. The top ten constitute 4% to 5% of the sample. Sequenced material: peripheral blood. The receptors come from a human donor in a cohort sampled during active COVID-19.

The rearrangement links TRBV7-6 to TRBJ2-1, with 10 bases aligning to TRBD2. The CDR3 sequence is 15 residues long. CDR1 is SGHVS, CDR2 FNYEAQ, per germline. Trimming cost V 5 bases and J 7 bases; bases outside gene matches: 8. Written as DNA, the CDR3 is TGTGCCAGCAGCCACAGCGGGAGGGCCTTGAATGAGCAGTTCTTC. Protein sequence: CASSHSGRALNEQFF.

V and J are TRBV3-1 (or the pseudogene TRBV3-2) and TRBJ1-2; a weak D match, TRBD1 (5 bases). Germline V gene data show CDR1 as LGHDT and CDR2 as YNNKEL (reference sequence). The CDR3 has 17 amino acids. V was shortened by 0 bases and J by 4 bases, with 18 bases between the two germline ends. The CDR3 sequence: CASSQDPPGSRAYGYTF. The CDR3 DNA reads TGTGCCAGCAGCCAAGACCCCCCAGGGTCCCGGGCCTATGGCTACACCTTC.

This rearrangement joins TRBV13 to TRBJ2-7, with D unresolved. The germline V gene has CDR1 PRHDT and CDR2 FYEKMQ (reference sequence). The CDR3 loop spans 15 amino acids. Trimming cost V 5 bases and J 0 bases, with 14 bases left between them. The CDR3: CASSPPLPSSYEQYF. The CDR3 DNA reads as TGTGCCAGCAGCCCCCCTCTGCCGAGCTCCTACGAGCAGTACTTC.

The genes are TRBV6-4 and TRBJ1-2, with D unclear. Germline assignment: CDR1 MRHNA and CDR2 SNTAGT. This CDR3 has 15 amino acids. Trimming pared 2 bases from V and 8 bases from J, leaving 18 bases between. The CDR3 region has the DNA TGTGCCAGCAGTGACGGTGCGGGAACGGGCGGGGGCTACACCTTC. It encodes CASSDGAGTGGGYTF.

This sequence joins TRBV13 and TRBJ2-7; 10 bases are shared with TRBD2. The CDR3 is made up of 17 amino acids. Losses at the gene ends were 3 bases for V and 7 bases for J; bases not matched to a gene: 15. Per germline, CDR1 PRHDT and CDR2 FYEKMQ (reference sequence). CDR3 amino acids: CASSLRPLAGATGEQYF. DNA of the CDR3: TGTGCCAGCAGCTTGAGACCTCTAGCGGGGGCAACTGGTGAGCAGTACTTC.

This rearrangement joins TRBV20-1 to TRBJ1-2; D unresolved. The germline V gene encodes CDR1 DFQATT and CDR2 SNEGSKA (reference sequence). The CDR3 runs 11 residues. V was cut by 2 bases and J by 2 bases, with 3 bases left in between. The CDR3, as DNA: TGCAGTGCTAGACAGAACTATGGCTACACCTTC. Encoded protein: CSARQNYGYTF.

The chain combines TRBV6-5 with TRBJ1-2, with D possibly matching TRBD1 (5 bases). Germline V CDR1 and CDR2: MNHEY, SVGAGI. The V end was cut by 5 bases, the J end by 2 bases, with 15 bases between. This CDR3 comprises 15 residues. CDR3 protein: CASSLTETLNYGYTF. Written as DNA, the CDR3 is TGTGCCAGCAGTCTGACAGAAACCTTAAACTATGGCTACACCTTC.

This clone was picked up one time. The chain recombines TRBV3-1 (or the pseudogene TRBV3-2) with TRBJ2-2, with TRBD2 matching 10 bases. Germline assignment: CDR1 LGHDT and CDR2 YNNKEL (reference sequence). V gave up 3 bases and J gave up 6 bases; unmatched junction bases: 13. The CDR3 loop spans 18 amino acids. CDR3 loop: CASSHRRGLAGASGELFF. The CDR3 DNA reads TGTGCCAGCAGCCATCGGAGGGGGCTAGCGGGAGCATCCGGGGAGCTGTTTTTT.

This clone was seen only once. The chain uses TRBV4-1 and TRBJ1-6; the D is unclear. The CDR3 loop spans 15 amino acids. CDR1 is MGHRA, CDR2 YSYEKL, per germline. Trimming pared 6 bases from V and 0 bases from J, leaving 9 bases between. The CDR3 here is CASSAEISYNSPLHF. CDR3 in DNA: TGCGCCAGCAGTGCGGAGATCTCCTATAATTCACCCCTCCACTTT.

This chain connects TRBV7-6 to TRBJ2-2, with a tentative D call TRBD2 (5 bases). V dropped 6 bases and J dropped 2 bases, with 13 bases sitting between them. The V gene's germline CDR1 is SGHVS and CDR2 FNYEAQ. This CDR3 contains 15 residues. Here the CDR3 reads CASRVGSFNTGELFF. CDR3 nucleotide sequence: TGTGCCAGCAGAGTGGGGAGCTTCAACACCGGGGAGCTGTTTTTT.

J is TRBJ2-1 and V is TRBV5-1; a possible D gene is TRBD1 (6 bases). Germline V lookup: CDR1 SGHRS, CDR2 YFSETQ. This CDR3 spans 14 amino acids. Trimming pared 1 base from V and 6 bases from J, leaving 11 bases between. This CDR3 reads CASSLLGAVNEQFF. Here the CDR3 DNA reads TGCGCCAGCAGCTTGTTGGGGGCGGTCAATGAGCAGTTCTTC. The full variable domain, with the rest looked up from reference TRBV5-1 and TRBJ2-1, is KAGVTQTPRYLIKTRGQQVTLSCSPISGHRSVSWYQQTPGQGLQFLFEYFSETQRNKGNFPGRFSGRQFSNSRSEMNVSTLELGDSALYLCASSLLGAVNEQFFGPGTRLTVL.

V usage is TRBV2 and J usage is TRBJ2-7; 8 nucleotides match TRBD2. CDR1 and CDR2 (germline): SNHLY, FYNNEI. With V trimmed by 4 bases and J by 7 bases, 6 bases remained unmatched. The CDR3 has 13 amino acids. In DNA form, the CDR3 reads TGTGCCAGCAGTGGCAGACTAGCGAAAGAGCAGTACTTC. Residues: CASSGRLAKEQYF.

The rearrangement links TRBV30 to TRBJ2-3; TRBD2 matches 8 bases. Germline V gene data show CDR1 as GTSNPN and CDR2 as SVGIG (reference sequence). CDR3 size: 18 residues. The ends lost 1 base at V and 4 bases at J; junction bases unmatched: 16. The CDR3 nucleotides read TGTGCCTGGAGTGGGGGGTCCTTCGGGAGGGGATTCGCAGATACGCAGTATTTT. This sequence encodes CAWSGGSFGRGFADTQYF.

The chain couples TRBV19 to TRBJ1-4; weak D call: TRBD1 (6 bases). The CDR3 length is 17 residues. Between the trimmed V and J ends, which lost 3 bases and 1 base, there was a span of 15 bases. Germline assignment: CDR1 LNHDA and CDR2 SQIVND (reference sequence). CDR3 nucleotide sequence: TGTGCCAGTAGTATCGCAGGGGAAGTTGGAACTAATGAAAAACTGTTTTTT. This translates into CASSIAGEVGTNEKLFF.

The CDR3 DNA sequence: TGTGCCAGCAGCTTGGGACTAGCGGGGCAAGAGACCCAGTACTTC. Translating it yields CASSLGLAGQETQYF. The V and J genes are TRBV5-4 and TRBJ2-5, with 11 bases matching TRBD2. CDR3 size: 15 residues. The ends lost 0 bases at V and 2 bases at J; junction bases unmatched: 0. From germline, CDR1 is SGHNT and CDR2 YYREEE (reference sequence). The variable domain in full, completed from reference TRBV5-4 and TRBJ2-5, reads ETGVTQSPTHLIKTRGQQVTLRCSSQSGHNTVSWYQQALGQGPQFIFQYYREEENGRGNFPPRFSGLQFPNYSSELNVNALELDDSALYLCASSLGLAGQETQYFGPGTRLLVL.

The chain employs TRBV25-1 and TRBJ2-7; a possible D gene is TRBD1 (6 bases). CDR1 and CDR2 (germline): MGHDK, SYGVNS. Trimming shortened V by 1 base and J by 6 bases, and 13 bases separated the two germline ends. The CDR3 spans 14 residues. As DNA, the CDR3 is TGTGCCAGCAGTGAATGGGGGCGTGATGCCGAGCAGTACTTC. Translation: CASSEWGRDAEQYF.

CDR3 residues: CASSATGQETQYF. In DNA form, the CDR3 reads TGTGCCAGCAGTGCAACAGGGCAGGAGACCCAGTACTTC. The chain couples TRBV2 to TRBJ2-5; possibly TRBD1 for D (6 bases). Germline assignment: CDR1 SNHLY and CDR2 FYNNEI. The CDR3 covers 13 residues. Between the trimmed V and J ends, which lost 4 bases and 5 bases, there was a span of 11 bases.

V usage is TRBV7-2 and J usage is TRBJ2-7; 10 nucleotides match TRBD2. V lost 5 bases and J lost 3; bases outside the gene matches: 7. The CDR3 loop spans 15 amino acids. Germline V gives CDR1 SGHTA, CDR2 FQGNSA. CDR3 bases: TGTGCCAGCAGCACCAGCCCTAGCGGGAGCTACGAGCAGTACTTC. It encodes CASSTSPSGSYEQYF.

The rearrangement uses TRBV10-1 and TRBJ1-1; 9 nucleotides match TRBD1. The CDR3 extends over 15 amino acids. From germline, CDR1 is WNHNN and CDR2 SYGVQD (reference sequence). Trimming removed 5 bases from V and 0 bases from J; junction bases left unmatched: 4. The CDR3 DNA reads TGCGCCAGCAGTCGGGGACAGGGTATGAACACTGAAGCTTTCTTT. This encodes CASSRGQGMNTEAFF.

V is TRBV13 and J is TRBJ1-1; TRBD1 aligns across 7 bases. Germline CDR1 and CDR2: PRHDT and FYEKMQ (reference sequence). The CDR3 spans 12 residues. The V gene end was trimmed by 4 bases and the J gene end by 6 bases; junction bases not matched to a gene: 2. In nucleotides, the CDR3 is TGTGCCAGCAGCTACAGGGGCCCTGAAGCTTTCTTT. Translated, it gives CASSYRGPEAFF.

The chain employs TRBV28 and TRBJ1-2; 8 bases match TRBD1. The germline CDR1 and CDR2 sequences are MDHEN and SYDVKM. The ends lost 7 bases at V and 8 bases at J; junction bases unmatched: 12. This CDR3 is built from 14 residues. The CDR3: CASNRDRPTGGYTF. CDR3 sequence (DNA): TGTGCCAGCAACCGGGACAGGCCTACCGGAGGCTACACCTTC.

This clone has just one count. V usage is TRBV11-3 and J usage is TRBJ2-7; TRBD2 is a possible D gene (6 bases). Germline-derived CDR1 and CDR2 are SGHNT and YENEEA. Trimming cost V 3 bases and J 6 bases, with 9 bases left between them. CDR3 length equals 12 residues. CDR3 DNA sequence: TGTGCCAGCAGCTTGATGGGGGGCGAGCAGTACTTC. Translating gives CASSLMGGEQYF.

In DNA, the CDR3 is TGTGCCATCAGTGAATGGTTTAGTAACTATGGCTACACCTTC. This codes for CAISEWFSNYGYTF. The chain combines TRBV10-3 with TRBJ1-2; no clear D. From germline, CDR1 is ENHRY and CDR2 SYGVKD. The CDR3 loop spans 14 amino acids. The V end was cut by 3 bases, the J end by 1 base, with 9 bases between.

The chain recombines TRBV18 with TRBJ1-6; 7 bases are a match to TRBD1. This CDR3 comprises 17 residues. Trimming cost V 3 bases and J 10 bases; bases outside gene matches: 15. Germline values: CDR1 KGHSH, CDR2 LQKENI. CDR3 DNA: TGTGCCAGCTCACCGACTCGACAGGGTGGGGTGGGCTCACCCCTCCACTTT. It codes for CASSPTRQGGVGSPLHF.

The chain combines TRBV29-1 with TRBJ2-1; unclear D gene. CDR1 and CDR2 from the germline V gene are SQVTM and ANQGSEA. The CDR3 runs to 11 residues. Trimming shortened V by 4 bases and J by 4 bases, and 5 bases separated the two germline ends. The CDR3: CSVALYNEQFF. In DNA form, the CDR3 reads TGCAGCGTTGCTCTTTACAATGAGCAGTTCTTC.

The chain is built from TRBV20-1 and TRBJ1-2; TRBD1 matches at 7 bases. Germline V gene data show CDR1 as DFQATT and CDR2 as SNEGSKA (reference sequence). CDR3 size: 11 residues. This CDR3 is CSAGTDYGYTF. CDR3 coding DNA: TGCAGCGCCGGGACAGACTATGGCTACACCTTC.